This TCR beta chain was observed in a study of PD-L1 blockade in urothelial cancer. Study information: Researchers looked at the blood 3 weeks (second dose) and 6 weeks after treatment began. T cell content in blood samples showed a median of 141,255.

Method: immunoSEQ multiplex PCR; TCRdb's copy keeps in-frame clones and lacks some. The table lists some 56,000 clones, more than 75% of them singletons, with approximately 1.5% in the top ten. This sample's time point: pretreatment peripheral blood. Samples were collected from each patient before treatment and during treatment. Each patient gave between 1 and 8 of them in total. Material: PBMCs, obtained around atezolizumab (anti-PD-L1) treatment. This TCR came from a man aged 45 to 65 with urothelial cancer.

CDR3: CSAREGAGYTF. In DNA form, the CDR3 reads TGCAGTGCTAGAGAAGGGGCTGGCTACACCTTC. The J gene is TRBJ1-2, the V gene TRBV20-1, with D maybe TRBD1 (5 bases). Trimming cost V 0 bases and J 7 bases, with 6 bases left between them. From germline, CDR1 is DFQATT and CDR2 SNEGSKA (reference sequence). The CDR3 sequence is 11 residues long.